The 21 T cell receptor beta chains below come from one sample, sequenced in a study of T cells in Graves' hyperthyroidism and ophthalmopathy (dated by TCRdb to the late 2010s). The library came from multiplex PCR. The sequencer listed for this sample is Illumina HiSeq 2000. TCR beta CDR3 regions were amplified from RNA transcripts. For the first round of RT-PCR on the TCR CDR3, the HTBI primer set was used together with the Qiagen OneStep RT-PCR kit. The public reads were run again by TCRdb, first through fastp at Q25 and then through MiXCR, and only productive beta chains were kept. CDR3 protein sequences are deduplicated, and each keeps its most common genes and DNA. This sample is represented by about 590,000 distinct CDR3 sequences; 11% to 15% of them were singletons. The ten largest clones take up less than 9% of the sample. Input material: blood. All receptors come from a woman in her late teens or twenties with Graves' ophthalmopathy.

The J gene is TRBJ2-7, the V gene TRBV12-3 or TRBV12-4; TRBD2 matches at 12 bases. V was clipped by 5 bases and J by 1 base; unmatched bases: 9. The CDR3 consists of 17 residues. The CDR3 nucleotides are TGTGCCAGCAGTCCGCTAGCGGGAGGGCCTAGTTCCTACGAGCAGTACTTC. It encodes CASSPLAGGPSSYEQYF.

This clonotype has at least ten counts. The chain is built from TRBV2 and TRBJ1-5; no reliable D call. Germline V gene sequence: CDR1 SNHLY, CDR2 FYNNEI. V dropped 3 bases and J dropped 4 bases, with 10 bases sitting between them. The CDR3 is 14 residues long. The CDR3 protein is CASSDPLGNQPQHF. The CDR3 DNA follows: TGTGCCAGCAGTGACCCCCTGGGGAATCAGCCCCAGCATTTT.

The chain employs TRBV18 and TRBJ2-1; D gene uncertain. Germline CDR1 and CDR2: KGHSH and LQKENI. V shed 2 bases and J shed 9 bases, with 11 bases lying between them. CDR3 length equals 13 residues. The CDR3 nucleotides read TGTGCCAGCTCACCAGCCACCGCAAGTGAGCAGTTCTTC. This encodes CASSPATASEQFF. The whole variable domain, remainder taken from reference TRBV18 and TRBJ2-1, is NAGVMQNPRHLVRRRGQEARLRCSPMKGHSHVYWYRQLPEEGLKFMVYLQKENIIDESGMPKERFSAEFPKEGPSILRIQQVVRGDSAAYFCASSPATASEQFFGPGTRLTVL.

In DNA, the CDR3 is TGCGCCAGCAGGCCAGGACTAGCGGGCTTTAACACCGGGGAGCTGTTTTTT. Translation: CASRPGLAGFNTGELFF. This chain links TRBV4-1 with TRBJ2-2; 11 nucleotides line up with TRBD2. V lost 6 bases, J lost 2 bases, and 8 bases stayed unmatched. The germline gives CDR1 MGHRA, CDR2 YSYEKL. This CDR3 has 17 amino acids.

Comments on this clonotype: This may come from a read error, since a much larger clone is one base off. CDR3 coding DNA: TGTGCCAGCAGCCCCAGACTAGCAGTGAACACCGGGGAGCTGGTTTTT. It encodes CASSPRLAVNTGELVF. This sequence joins TRBV6-1 and TRBJ2-2; 7 bases agree with TRBD2. Germline CDR1 MNHNS, CDR2 SASEGT. There are 16 residues in the CDR3.

Many counts were recorded for this clonotype. The chain uses TRBV6-1 and TRBJ2-1; a possible D gene is TRBD2 (5 bases). Trimming took off 5 bases at V and 6 bases at J, with 17 bases between the two ends. The germline V gene has CDR1 MNHNS and CDR2 SASEGT. CDR3 length: 15 amino acids. CDR3 sequence (DNA): TGTGCCAGCAGTCCCGCGGACCTAGCCGGCAATGAGCAGTTCTTC. It codes for CASSPADLAGNEQFF.

In its sample, this clonotype was seen many times. The rearrangement joins TRBV9 to TRBJ2-7, with D hard to call. Germline V gene sequence: CDR1 SGDLS, CDR2 YYNGEE. The ends were cut back, 2 bases at V and 2 bases at J, with 8 bases in the middle. The CDR3 has 13 amino acids. In nucleotides, the CDR3 is TGTGCCAGCAGCGTTGGGGATACCTACGAGCAGTACTTC. Amino acid sequence: CASSVGDTYEQYF.

This clonotype was detected ten times or more. CDR3 region: CSDSPRTDTDTQYF. CDR3 in DNA: TGCAGTGACTCCCCCCGGACGGACACAGATACGCAGTATTTT. The chain employs TRBV20-1 and TRBJ2-3; D is uncertain. The V gene's germline CDR1 is DFQATT and CDR2 SNEGSKA (reference sequence). V lost 7 bases, J lost 2 bases, and 16 bases lay in between. The CDR3 consists of 14 residues.

This clonotype was observed at least ten times. The rearrangement joins TRBV2 to TRBJ2-1; 9 bases line up with TRBD2. The V gene end was trimmed by 1 base and the J gene end by 8 bases; junction bases not matched to a gene: 15. CDR3 size: 18 residues. The germline CDR1 and CDR2 sequences are SNHLY and FYNNEI. The CDR3 region has the DNA TGTGCCAGCAGTGAAGATAAGGCGGGAGGGCAAGCCTGGGATGAGCAGTTCTTC. It encodes CASSEDKAGGQAWDEQFF.

The rearrangement joins TRBV20-1 to TRBJ1-3; TRBD1 is a possible D gene (5 bases). This CDR3 is 16 amino acids long. The V gene's germline CDR1 is DFQATT and CDR2 SNEGSKA (reference sequence). Between the trimmed V and J ends, which lost 3 bases and 3 bases, there was a span of 18 bases. Here the CDR3 reads CSARSGLGVSGNTIYF. CDR3 nucleotide sequence: TGCAGTGCTAGGTCAGGGTTAGGAGTCAGTGGAAACACCATATATTTT.

The rearrangement uses TRBV5-5 and TRBJ1-1; D unclear. V was shortened by 4 bases and J by 3 bases, with 10 bases between the two germline ends. CDR1 is SGHKS and CDR2 is YYEKEE in the germline V gene (reference sequence). The CDR3 runs 13 residues. The CDR3 coding sequence is TGTGCCAGCAGCGCGGGAGTGTACACTGAAGCTTTCTTT. Its protein product is CASSAGVYTEAFF. Together with reference TRBV5-5 and TRBJ1-1, the CDR3 gives the full variable domain: DAGVTQSPTHLIKTRGQQVTLRCSPISGHKSVSWYQQVLGQGPQFIFQYYEKEERGRGNFPDRFSARQFPNYSSELNVNALLLGDSALYLCASSAGVYTEAFFGQGTRLTVV.

The gene calls are TRBV5-6 and TRBJ2-7, with 8 bases that match TRBD1. From germline, CDR1 is SGHDT and CDR2 YYEEEE. The CDR3 consists of 15 residues. V dropped 0 bases and J dropped 2; count of bases not matched to a gene: 4. DNA for the CDR3: TGTGCCAGCAGCTTGGGGGACAGGAAACCCTACGAGCAGTACTTC. It encodes CASSLGDRKPYEQYF.

This clonotype was counted at least ten times. V gene TRBV20-1 combines with J gene TRBJ1-1, with D unclear. Deletions cut 0 bases from V and 3 bases from J, with 17 bases between. The length of the CDR3 is 16 residues. Germline lookup yields CDR1 DFQATT and CDR2 SNEGSKA (reference sequence). CDR3 DNA sequence: TGCAGTGCTAGAGATGAAGCTCCCCTACGGGACACTGAAGCTTTCTTT. Encoded protein: CSARDEAPLRDTEAFF.

This clonotype was counted at least ten times. The chain employs TRBV28 and TRBJ1-4; a possible D gene is TRBD1 (6 bases). CDR3 length: 16 amino acids. Germline V gives CDR1 MDHEN, CDR2 SYDVKM. Between the trimmed V and J ends, which lost 5 bases and 3 bases, there was a span of 16 bases. In nucleotides, the CDR3 is TGTGCCAGCAGTCCGTCGGGGGGGCGAGCTAATGAAAAACTGTTTTTT. Residues: CASSPSGGRANEKLFF.

In this sample, this clonotype turned up many times. V usage is TRBV20-1 and J usage is TRBJ1-4, with D perhaps TRBD1 (6 bases). CDR3 size: 14 residues. V lost 1 base and J 3 bases, leaving 9 bases between the germline ends. Germline V CDR1 and CDR2: DFQATT, SNEGSKA (reference sequence). The CDR3 sequence is CSARAGAANEKLFF. CDR3 DNA sequence: TGCAGTGCTAGAGCGGGGGCGGCTAATGAAAAACTGTTTTTT.

This clonotype was observed many times. This chain connects TRBV20-1 to TRBJ2-1; D unresolved. V dropped 0 bases and J dropped 0 bases, with 9 bases sitting between them. This CDR3 comprises 15 residues. Germline-derived CDR1 and CDR2 are DFQATT and SNEGSKA (reference sequence). The CDR3 is CSAREAERSYNEQFF. Written as DNA, the CDR3 is TGCAGTGCTAGAGAGGCGGAACGCTCCTACAATGAGCAGTTCTTC.

The CDR3 region has the DNA TGCGCCAGCAGCTCGGGACTAGCGGGAGGATACGACGAGCAGTACTTC. Residues: CASSSGLAGGYDEQYF. The J gene is TRBJ2-7, the V gene TRBV5-1; 15 bases line up with TRBD2. This CDR3 has 16 amino acids. Trimming took 3 bases from V and 5 from J; bases not matched to a gene: 6. Germline CDR1 and CDR2: SGHRS and YFSETQ.

CDR3 protein: CASSLGSTSTDTQYF. The CDR3 DNA follows: TGTGCCAGCAGCTTAGGTTCAACTAGCACAGATACGCAGTATTTT. The rearrangement links TRBV7-6 to TRBJ2-3; D is unclear. V was shortened by 1 base and J by 0 bases, with 8 bases between the two germline ends. Germline assignment: CDR1 SGHVS and CDR2 FNYEAQ. This CDR3 spans 15 amino acids. Full variable domain (outside the CDR3, taken from reference TRBV7-6 and TRBJ2-3): GAGVSQSPRYKVTKRGQDVALRCDPISGHVSLYWYRQALGQGPEFLTYFNYEAQQDKSGLPNDRFSAERPEGSISTLTIQRTEQRDSAMYRCASSLGSTSTDTQYFGPGTRLTVL.

As for this clonotype: This clone may be a read error of a much larger clone one base away. V and J are TRBV6-2 or TRBV6-3 and TRBJ2-7; D perhaps matches TRBD1 (5 bases). Looked up from germline, CDR1 is MNHEY and CDR2 is SVGEGT. CDR3 length equals 13 residues. V dropped 6 bases and J dropped 6 bases, with 15 bases sitting between them. The CDR3 is CASSLGMGREQYF. In nucleotides, the CDR3 is TGTGCCAGCAGCCTAGGGATGGGGCGCGAGCAGTACTTC.

The chain recombines TRBV4-1 with TRBJ1-3; no definite D call. Per the germline V gene, CDR1 is MGHRA and CDR2 is YSYEKL. V was trimmed by 4 bases and J by 1 base, leaving 14 bases between them. The CDR3 length is 16 residues. As DNA, the CDR3 is TGCGCCAGCAGCCCCGGCCGGGCCTATTCTGGAAACACCATATATTTT. This gives the protein CASSPGRAYSGNTIYF.

About this clonotype: One junction end does not reproduce the germline sequence, and a read error may be involved. This chain uses TRBV29-1 with TRBJ2-7; the D is unclear. This CDR3 comprises 13 residues. Germline V gene lookup returns CDR1 SQVTM and CDR2 ANQGSEA. CDR3 DNA: TGCAGCGCTGAAGGGCCCCCCCCCTACGAGCAGTACTTC. This gives the protein CSAEGPPPYEQYF.